The 13 T cell receptor beta chains presented below share a single source sample, sequenced in a study of T cell responses to AZD1222 COVID-19 vaccine. Measured with immunoSEQ multiplex PCR; TCRdb has only the in-frame clones, and not every one. The sample records around 120,000 clones, 80% to 95% being singletons. The source was peripheral blood, collected on day 0 of AZD1222 vaccination. These TCRs come from an adult in good health.

This clone was detected a few times. The J gene is TRBJ2-2, the V gene TRBV4-3; D is unclear. The V and J ends lost 1 base and 1 base respectively, with 16 bases between them. From germline, CDR1 is LGHNA and CDR2 YSLEER. The CDR3 length is 18 residues. CDR3: CASSQVTGKPLNTGELFF. The DNA for the CDR3 is TGCGCCAGCAGCCAAGTAACCGGAAAACCCCTGAACACCGGGGAGCTGTTTTTT.

V and J are TRBV18 and TRBJ1-5, with a tentative D call TRBD1 (6 bases). CDR3 length: 16 residues. V was shortened by 6 bases and J by 4 bases, with 19 bases between the two germline ends. In germline, CDR1 is KGHSH, CDR2 LQKENI. CDR3 sequence: CASSNDWAGTNQPQHF. The CDR3 bases are TGTGCCAGCTCCAATGACTGGGCAGGGACAAATCAGCCCCAGCATTTT.

This chain uses TRBV10-2 with TRBJ1-5, with D hard to call. The V end lost 5 bases, the J end lost 4 bases, and 9 bases lay between the germline ends. CDR1 and CDR2 from the germline V gene are WSHSY and SAAADI. This CDR3 comprises 13 residues. Here the CDR3 DNA reads TGCGCCAGCAGTACGGACGGAAATCAGCCCCAGCATTTT. Amino acids: CASSTDGNQPQHF.

The chain carries TRBV20-1 and TRBJ2-7; D is unresolved. This CDR3 is built from 11 residues. V was shortened by 2 bases and J by 4 bases, with 6 bases between the two germline ends. Germline CDR1 is DFQATT and CDR2 is SNEGSKA (reference sequence). CDR3 nucleotide sequence: TGCAGTGCTAGACAGGAATACGAGCAGTACTTC. Its translation is CSARQEYEQYF.

The rearrangement uses TRBV5-6 and TRBJ1-2; 7 bases line up with TRBD1. In germline, CDR1 is SGHDT, CDR2 YYEEEE. The CDR3 totals 16 residues. J lost 12 bases, V lost 2 bases, and 19 bases had no gene match. The CDR3 DNA sequence: TGTGCCAGCAGCTTAAAAGGGGACAGTCCCCTATTAGGGGACACCTTC. It specifies CASSLKGDSPLLGDTF.

The chain is built from TRBV19 and TRBJ1-5, with no clear D. Germline-derived CDR1 and CDR2 are LNHDA and SQIVND (reference sequence). Trimming took 5 bases from V and 6 from J, leaving 8 bases between them. CDR3 length: 12 residues. The CDR3 DNA sequence: TGTGCCAGTAGTCTACGGGCTCAGCCCCAGCATTTT. It encodes CASSLRAQPQHF.

V is TRBV14 and J is TRBJ1-1, with 11 positions matching TRBD1. Germline-derived CDR1 and CDR2 are SGHDN and FVKESK. This CDR3 comprises 19 residues. The V and J ends lost 3 bases and 0 bases, in that order; junction bases with no gene match: 12. The CDR3 DNA reads as TGTGCCAGCAGCCAGCGCAACCTCCGGGACAGGGGGTTGAACACTGAAGCTTTCTTT. Translated, it gives CASSQRNLRDRGLNTEAFF.

The V gene is TRBV19, the J gene TRBJ2-5; unclear D gene. V was clipped by 6 bases and J by 5 bases, with 13 bases between them. The CDR3 covers 13 residues. Germline CDR1 LNHDA, CDR2 SQIVND (reference sequence). CDR3 DNA: TGTGCCAGTAGGCCCTCCGGGCGTGAGACCCAGTACTTC. Protein product: CASRPSGRETQYF.

The chain combines TRBV27 with TRBJ2-3, with 10 nucleotides matching TRBD2. The ends lost 4 bases at V and 1 base at J; junction bases unmatched: 5. The length of the CDR3 is 16 residues. CDR1 MNHEY and CDR2 SMNVEV come from the germline V gene (reference sequence). The CDR3, as DNA: TGTGCCAGCAGTTCTTTACTAGCGGGGCGCACAGATACGCAGTATTTT. Encoded protein: CASSSLLAGRTDTQYF.

V is TRBV2 and J is TRBJ2-7; 10 bases match TRBD2. This CDR3 is 15 amino acids long. Germline lookup yields CDR1 SNHLY and CDR2 FYNNEI. Trimming took 6 bases from V and 7 from J; bases not matched to a gene: 12. DNA for the CDR3: TGTGCCAGCAGCGGATATGTGGGACTAGCGTCTGAGCAGTACTTC. It yields the protein CASSGYVGLASEQYF.

The genes are TRBV3-1 (or the pseudogene TRBV3-2) and TRBJ2-4; TRBD1 might be the D (5 bases). Germline V gene sequence: CDR1 LGHDT, CDR2 YNNKEL (reference sequence). The CDR3 extends over 15 amino acids. The V gene lost 1 base and the J gene lost 16 bases, with 23 bases spanning the gap. The CDR3 loop is CASSQVVLGPVSLYF. CDR3 DNA: TGTGCCAGCAGCCAAGTGGTCCTGGGGCCAGTCAGCCTTTACTTC.

The chain joins TRBV29-1 to TRBJ1-2, with TRBD1 matching 10 bases. CDR1 and CDR2 (germline): SQVTM, ANQGSEA. V lost 5 bases to trimming and J lost 7 bases; unmatched junction nucleotides: 4. The CDR3 has 12 residues. CDR3 region: CSVPTGGRGYTF. The CDR3, as DNA: TGCAGCGTTCCGACAGGGGGCCGTGGCTACACCTTC. The full variable domain, with the rest looked up from reference TRBV29-1 and TRBJ1-2, is SAVISQKPSRDICQRGTSLTIQCQVDSQVTMMFWYRQQPGQSLTLIATANQGSEATYESGFVIDKFPISRPNLTFSTLTVSNMSPEDSSIYLCSVPTGGRGYTFGSGTRLTVV.

This clone was observed a single time. The chain uses TRBV28 and TRBJ2-7; 7 bases agree with TRBD1. CDR1 MDHEN and CDR2 SYDVKM come from the germline V gene. The CDR3 consists of 15 residues. J lost 0 bases, V lost 7 bases, and 9 bases had no gene match. For the CDR3, the DNA is TGTGCCAGCATATCTGGGACAGCAGTCTCCTACGAGCAGTACTTC. This encodes CASISGTAVSYEQYF.